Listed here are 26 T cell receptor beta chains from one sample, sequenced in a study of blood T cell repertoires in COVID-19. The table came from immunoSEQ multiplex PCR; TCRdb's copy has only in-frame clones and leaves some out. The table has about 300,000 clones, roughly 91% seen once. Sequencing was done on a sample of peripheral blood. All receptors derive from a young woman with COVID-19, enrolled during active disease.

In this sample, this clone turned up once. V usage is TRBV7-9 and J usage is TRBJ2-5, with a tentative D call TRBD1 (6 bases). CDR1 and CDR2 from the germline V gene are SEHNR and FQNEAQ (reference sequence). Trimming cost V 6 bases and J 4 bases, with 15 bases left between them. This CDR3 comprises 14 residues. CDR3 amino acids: CASRDRPAAETQYF. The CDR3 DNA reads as TGTGCCAGCAGAGACAGGCCGGCGGCAGAGACCCAGTACTTC.

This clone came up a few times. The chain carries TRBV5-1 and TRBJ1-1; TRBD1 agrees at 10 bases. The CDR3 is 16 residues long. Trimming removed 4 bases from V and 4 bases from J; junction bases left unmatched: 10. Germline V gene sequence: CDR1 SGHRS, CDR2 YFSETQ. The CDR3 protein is CASSARTGGASTEAFF. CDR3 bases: TGCGCCAGCAGCGCTAGGACAGGGGGTGCGAGCACTGAAGCTTTCTTT. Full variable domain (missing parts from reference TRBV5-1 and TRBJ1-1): KAGVTQTPRYLIKTRGQQVTLSCSPISGHRSVSWYQQTPGQGLQFLFEYFSETQRNKGNFPGRFSGRQFSNSRSEMNVSTLELGDSALYLCASSARTGGASTEAFFGQGTRLTVV.

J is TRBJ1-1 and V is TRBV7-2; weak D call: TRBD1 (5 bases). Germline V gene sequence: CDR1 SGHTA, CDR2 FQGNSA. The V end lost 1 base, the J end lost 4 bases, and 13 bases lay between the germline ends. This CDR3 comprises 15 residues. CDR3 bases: TGTGCCAGCAGCTTAGGTTCTGGGGGGAGCACTGAAGCTTTCTTT. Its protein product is CASSLGSGGSTEAFF.

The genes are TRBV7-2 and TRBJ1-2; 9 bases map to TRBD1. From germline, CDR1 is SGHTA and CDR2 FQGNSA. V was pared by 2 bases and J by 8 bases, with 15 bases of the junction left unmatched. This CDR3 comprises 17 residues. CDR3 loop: CASSLTVPGQGSGGYTF. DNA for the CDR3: TGTGCCAGCAGCTTAACGGTCCCGGGACAGGGATCGGGAGGCTACACCTTC.

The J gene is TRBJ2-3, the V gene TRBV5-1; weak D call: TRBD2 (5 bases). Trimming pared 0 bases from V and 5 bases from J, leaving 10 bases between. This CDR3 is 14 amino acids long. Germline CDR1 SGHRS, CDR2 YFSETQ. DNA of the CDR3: TGCGCCAGCAGCTTGGAGAGGGAGAGAGATACGCAGTATTTT. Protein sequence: CASSLERERDTQYF. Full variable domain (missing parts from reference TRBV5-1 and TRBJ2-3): KAGVTQTPRYLIKTRGQQVTLSCSPISGHRSVSWYQQTPGQGLQFLFEYFSETQRNKGNFPGRFSGRQFSNSRSEMNVSTLELGDSALYLCASSLERERDTQYFGPGTRLTVL.

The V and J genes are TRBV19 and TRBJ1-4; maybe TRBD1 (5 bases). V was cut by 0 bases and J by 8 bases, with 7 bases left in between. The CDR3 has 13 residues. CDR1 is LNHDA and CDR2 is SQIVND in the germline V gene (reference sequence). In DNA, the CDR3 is TGTGCCAGTAGTATAGATCGGGGGGAAAAACTGTTTTTT. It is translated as CASSIDRGEKLFF.

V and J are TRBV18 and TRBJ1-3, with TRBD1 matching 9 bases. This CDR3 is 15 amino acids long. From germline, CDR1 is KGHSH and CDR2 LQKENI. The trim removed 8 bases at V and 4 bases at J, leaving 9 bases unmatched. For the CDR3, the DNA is TGTGCCAGCCTAACCGGGACAGGGATCGGAAACACCATATATTTT. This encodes CASLTGTGIGNTIYF.

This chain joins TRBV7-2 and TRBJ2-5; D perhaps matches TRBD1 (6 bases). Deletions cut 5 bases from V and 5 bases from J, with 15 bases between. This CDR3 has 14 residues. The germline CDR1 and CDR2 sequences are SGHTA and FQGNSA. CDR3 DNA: TGTGCCAGCAGCACGGGACACCCGGAGGAGACCCAGTACTTC. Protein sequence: CASSTGHPEETQYF.

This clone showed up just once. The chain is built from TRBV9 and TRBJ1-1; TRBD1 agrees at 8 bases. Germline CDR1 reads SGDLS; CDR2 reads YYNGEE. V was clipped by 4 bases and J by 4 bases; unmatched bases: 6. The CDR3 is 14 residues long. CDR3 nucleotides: TGTGCCAGCAGCTACGGACAGGGCGGCACTGAAGCTTTCTTT. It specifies CASSYGQGGTEAFF.

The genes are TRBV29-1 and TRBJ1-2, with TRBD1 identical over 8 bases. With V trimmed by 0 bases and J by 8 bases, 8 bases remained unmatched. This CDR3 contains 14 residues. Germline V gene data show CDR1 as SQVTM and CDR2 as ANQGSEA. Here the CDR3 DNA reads TGCAGCGTTGAAGAACGCCCAGGGGGCCAAGGCTACACCTTC. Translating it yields CSVEERPGGQGYTF. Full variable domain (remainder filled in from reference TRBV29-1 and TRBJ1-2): SAVISQKPSRDICQRGTSLTIQCQVDSQVTMMFWYRQQPGQSLTLIATANQGSEATYESGFVIDKFPISRPNLTFSTLTVSNMSPEDSSIYLCSVEERPGGQGYTFGSGTRLTVV.

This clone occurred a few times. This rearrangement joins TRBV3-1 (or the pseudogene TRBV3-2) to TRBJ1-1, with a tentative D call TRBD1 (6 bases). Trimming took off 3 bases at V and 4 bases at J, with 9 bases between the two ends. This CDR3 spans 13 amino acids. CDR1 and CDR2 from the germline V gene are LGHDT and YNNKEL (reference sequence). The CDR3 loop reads CASSHQGTTEAFF. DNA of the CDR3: TGTGCCAGCAGCCACCAGGGGACCACTGAAGCTTTCTTT.

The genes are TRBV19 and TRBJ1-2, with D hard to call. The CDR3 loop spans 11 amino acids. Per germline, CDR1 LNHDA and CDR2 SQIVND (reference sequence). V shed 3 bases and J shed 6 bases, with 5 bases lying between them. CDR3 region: CASSMRDGYTF. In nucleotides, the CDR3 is TGTGCCAGTAGTATGCGCGATGGCTACACCTTC.

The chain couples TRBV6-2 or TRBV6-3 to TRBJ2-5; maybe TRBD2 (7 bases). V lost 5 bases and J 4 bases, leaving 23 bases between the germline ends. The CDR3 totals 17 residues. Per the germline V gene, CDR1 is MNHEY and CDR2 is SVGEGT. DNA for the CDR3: TGTGCCAGCAGTAAGGGGCCGTGGTGGGGGGGCCGAGAGACCCAGTACTTC. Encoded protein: CASSKGPWWGGRETQYF.

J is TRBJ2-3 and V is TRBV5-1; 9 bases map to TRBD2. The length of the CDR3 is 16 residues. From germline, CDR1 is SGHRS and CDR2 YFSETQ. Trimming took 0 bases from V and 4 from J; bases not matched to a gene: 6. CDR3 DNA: TGCGCCAGCAGCTTGGGCCTAGCGGGGAACGCAGATACGCAGTATTTT. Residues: CASSLGLAGNADTQYF.

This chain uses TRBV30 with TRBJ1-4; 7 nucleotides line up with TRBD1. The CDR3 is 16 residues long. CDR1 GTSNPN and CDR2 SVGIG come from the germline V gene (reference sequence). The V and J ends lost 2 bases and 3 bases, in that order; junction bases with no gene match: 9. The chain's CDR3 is CAWSKATGMANEKLFF. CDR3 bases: TGTGCCTGGAGTAAAGCGACAGGGATGGCTAATGAAAAACTGTTTTTT.

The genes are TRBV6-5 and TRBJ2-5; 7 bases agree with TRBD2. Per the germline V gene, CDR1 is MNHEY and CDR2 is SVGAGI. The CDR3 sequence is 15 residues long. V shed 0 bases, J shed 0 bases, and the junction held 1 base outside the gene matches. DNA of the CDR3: TGTGCCAGCAGTTACTCGCTAGCGGACCAAGAGACCCAGTACTTC. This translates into CASSYSLADQETQYF.

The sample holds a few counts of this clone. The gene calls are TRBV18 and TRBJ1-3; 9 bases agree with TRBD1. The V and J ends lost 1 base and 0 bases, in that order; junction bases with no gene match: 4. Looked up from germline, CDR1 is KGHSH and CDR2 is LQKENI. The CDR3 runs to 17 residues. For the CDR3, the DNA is TGTGCCAGCTCACCACGAGGGACAGGGAACTCTGGAAACACCATATATTTT. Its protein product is CASSPRGTGNSGNTIYF.

The CDR3 nucleotides are TGTGCCAGTAGTCGGGAGACAGCAAATTCACCCCTCCACTTT. It encodes CASSRETANSPLHF. The chain recombines TRBV19 with TRBJ1-6; D may be TRBD1 (5 bases). The CDR3 is made up of 14 amino acids. The germline V and J ends were trimmed by 5 bases and 7 bases, with 12 bases remaining between them. Germline V gives CDR1 LNHDA, CDR2 SQIVND (reference sequence).

This CDR3 reads CASSLSLSGGNNEQFF. DNA for the CDR3: TGTGCCAGCAGCCTCAGCCTCAGCGGGGGAAACAATGAGCAGTTCTTC. The genes are TRBV4-2 and TRBJ2-1; the match to TRBD2 covers 8 bases. Germline assignment: CDR1 LGHNA and CDR2 YNFKEQ. The CDR3 extends over 16 amino acids. Trimming cost V 4 bases and J 5 bases; bases outside gene matches: 10.

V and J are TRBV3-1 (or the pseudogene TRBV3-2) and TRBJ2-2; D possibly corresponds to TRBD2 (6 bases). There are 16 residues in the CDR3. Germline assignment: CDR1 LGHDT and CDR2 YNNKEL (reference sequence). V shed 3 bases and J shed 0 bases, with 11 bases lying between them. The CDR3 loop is CASSQGRQTNTGELFF. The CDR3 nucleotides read TGTGCCAGCAGCCAGGGGAGGCAGACGAACACCGGGGAGCTGTTTTTT.

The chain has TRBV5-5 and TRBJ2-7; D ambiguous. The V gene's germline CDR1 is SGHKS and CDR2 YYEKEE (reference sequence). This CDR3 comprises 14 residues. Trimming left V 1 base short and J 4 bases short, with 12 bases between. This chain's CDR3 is CASSLLDFGYEQYF. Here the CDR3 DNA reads TGTGCCAGCAGCTTGTTAGACTTCGGGTACGAGCAGTACTTC.

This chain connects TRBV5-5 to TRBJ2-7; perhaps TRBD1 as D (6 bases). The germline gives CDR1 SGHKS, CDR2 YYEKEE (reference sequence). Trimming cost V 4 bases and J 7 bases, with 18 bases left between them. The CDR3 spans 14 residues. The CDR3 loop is CASSEQGHLREQYV. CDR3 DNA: TGTGCCAGCAGCGAACAGGGACACCTGAGGGAGCAGTACGTC.

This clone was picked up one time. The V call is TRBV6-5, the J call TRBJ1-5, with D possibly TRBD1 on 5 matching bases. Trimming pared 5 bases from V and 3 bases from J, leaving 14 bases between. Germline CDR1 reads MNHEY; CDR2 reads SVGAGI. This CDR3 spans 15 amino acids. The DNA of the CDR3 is TGTGCCAGCAGTCGCCGGTGGGGGGACAATCAGCCCCAGCATTTT. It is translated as CASSRRWGDNQPQHF.

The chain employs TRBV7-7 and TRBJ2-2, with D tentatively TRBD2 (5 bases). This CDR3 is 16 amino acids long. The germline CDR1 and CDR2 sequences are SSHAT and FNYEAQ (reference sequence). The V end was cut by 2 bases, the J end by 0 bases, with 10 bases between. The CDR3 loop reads CASSLLVGANTGELFF. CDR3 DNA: TGTGCCAGCAGCTTACTTGTGGGAGCGAACACCGGGGAGCTGTTTTTT.

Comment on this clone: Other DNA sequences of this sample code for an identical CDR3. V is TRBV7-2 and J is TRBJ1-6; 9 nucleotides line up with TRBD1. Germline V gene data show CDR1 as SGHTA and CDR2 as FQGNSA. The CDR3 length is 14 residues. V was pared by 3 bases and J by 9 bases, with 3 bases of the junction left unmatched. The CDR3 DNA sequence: TGTGCCAGCAGCTTGGGACAGGGAGGTTCACCCCTCCACTTT. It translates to CASSLGQGGSPLHF. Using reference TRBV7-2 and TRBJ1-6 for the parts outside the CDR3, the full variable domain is GAGVSQSPSNKVTEKGKDVELRCDPISGHTALYWYRQSLGQGLEFLIYFQGNSAPDKSGLPSDRFSAERTGGSVSTLTIQRTQQEDSAVYLCASSLGQGGSPLHFGNGTRLTVT.

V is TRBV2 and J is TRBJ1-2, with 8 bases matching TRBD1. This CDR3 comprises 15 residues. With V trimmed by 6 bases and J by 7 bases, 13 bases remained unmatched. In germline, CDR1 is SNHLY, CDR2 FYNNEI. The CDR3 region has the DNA TGTGCCAGCAGAGGAACCAGGGGGCGGGCTGGTGGCTACACCTTC. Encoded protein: CASRGTRGRAGGYTF.